The rows below give T cell receptor beta chains drawn from one sample of a study of blood T cell repertoires in COVID-19. Method: immunoSEQ multiplex PCR; TCRdb's copy keeps in-frame clones and lacks some. The sample includes approximately 140,000 clones, about 84% of them seen just once. Source material: peripheral blood. These receptors came from a human donor in a cohort sampled during active COVID-19. The CDR3 runs from the conserved cysteine through the conserved F or W. The D gene is left open where the match is weak. Not all rows give a size; the values are once, few, many and, for expanded clones, a class.

J,size,V,D,DNA,CDR3
TRBJ2-7,NA,TRBV10-3,NA,TGTGCCATCAGTGTAAAGGGGGACGAGCAGTACTTC,CAISVKGDEQYF
TRBJ1-5,NA,TRBV19,TRBD1,TGTGCCAGCGCCGACAGGGTTGATCAGCCCCAGCATTTT,CASADRVDQPQHF
TRBJ1-1,NA,TRBV6-5,NA,TGTGCCACCGCTCAGGGCAACACTGAAGCTTTCTTT,CATAQGNTEAFF
TRBJ1-5,NA,TRBV7-9,NA,TGTGCCAGCAGTTTCGGTCCTGAGAAGCCCCAGCATTTT,CASSFGPEKPQHF
TRBJ1-2,NA,TRBV15,NA,TGTGCCACCAGCAGGGGGGAGGGCTCGGTTGGCTACACCTTC,CATSRGEGSVGYTF
TRBJ1-1,NA,TRBV7-9,NA,TGTGCCAGCAGCTCACAGGGACCCAGCACTGAAGCTTTCTTT,CASSSQGPSTEAFF
TRBJ2-5,once,TRBV4-1,NA,TGCGCCAGCAGCCAAGCTACCCAAGAGACCCAGTACTTC,CASSQATQETQYF
TRBJ2-7,NA,TRBV11-3,NA,TGTGCCAGCAGCTTGTATGGGACTCCAGACTACGAGCAGTACTTC,CASSLYGTPDYEQYF
TRBJ2-2,few,TRBV4-1,NA,TGCGCCAGCAGCCAAGAGTCCGGGGTTGACACCGGGGAGCTGTTTTTT,CASSQESGVDTGELFF
TRBJ2-3,NA,TRBV7-2,NA,TGTGCCAGCAGCTTATTTAGCTCGGCGGGGGCGGTGGCAGATACGCAGTATTTT,CASSLFSSAGAVADTQYF
TRBJ2-1,NA,TRBV5-1,NA,TGCGCCAGCAGCTTAGGGGCCACTTACGATGAGCAGTTCTTC,CASSLGATYDEQFF
TRBJ1-3,NA,TRBV18,TRBD1,TGTGCCAGCTCACGGGACAGATCGAGCTCTGGAAACACCATATATTTT,CASSRDRSSSGNTIYF
TRBJ2-7,NA,TRBV7-9,NA,TGTGCCAGCAGCTTATATAACGAGCAGTACTTC,CASSLYNEQYF
TRBJ1-1,NA,TRBV27,NA,TGTGCCAGCAGTTTATCCCCTAACACTGAAGCTTTCTTT,CASSLSPNTEAFF
TRBJ2-5,NA,TRBV10-3,NA,TGTGCCATCAGTGCTGGTACAGGGCATCAGGAGACCCAGTACTTC,CAISAGTGHQETQYF
TRBJ1-5,NA,TRBV5-1,NA,TGCGCCAGCAGCTTGGGACAGAATCAGCCCCAGCATTTT,CASSLGQNQPQHF
TRBJ2-1,NA,TRBV29-1,TRBD2,TGCAGCGCCCTGAGGCGGGGGAGGAATGAGCAGTTCTTC,CSALRRGRNEQFF
TRBJ1-2,few,TRBV29-1,TRBD1,TGCAGCGTTGACCCCGGACAGGGGGCTGGCTATGGCTACACCTTC,CSVDPGQGAGYGYTF
TRBJ2-1,NA,TRBV11-2,TRBD2,TGTGCCAGCAGCTTCAGCGGGGGGTGGTACAATGAGCAGTTCTTC,CASSFSGGWYNEQFF
TRBJ1-2,NA,TRBV6-1,TRBD1,TGTGCCAGCAGTGACGGACAGGGGGCGCGTGGCTACACCTTC,CASSDGQGARGYTF
TRBJ2-3,once,TRBV4-1,NA,TGCGCCAGCAGCCAAGATGTAATGGGGGCAGACACAGATACGCAGTATTTT,CASSQDVMGADTDTQYF
TRBJ2-3,once,TRBV7-2,TRBD2,TGTGCCAGCGCACGACTAGCGGGGGGAAGCACAGATACGCAGTATTTT,CASARLAGGSTDTQYF
TRBJ2-3,NA,TRBV3-1/TRBV3-2,NA,TGTGCCAGCAGCCAAGATCCTACCGGGAGCACAGATACGCAGTATTTT,CASSQDPTGSTDTQYF
TRBJ2-2,few,TRBV13,NA,TGTGCCAGCAGCTTAGTTCGTTCCCCGGGAGCCCGGGAGCTGTTTTTT,CASSLVRSPGARELFF
TRBJ2-7,NA,TRBV29-1,TRBD1,TGCAGCGTCGACACCGGGACAGGGCACTCCTACGAGCAGTACTTC,CSVDTGTGHSYEQYF
TRBJ2-1,once,TRBV11-3,TRBD2,TGTGCCAGCAGCTCTCGGGAGGGGGCCTACAATGAGCAGTTCTTC,CASSSREGAYNEQFF